These 18 T cell receptor beta chains share one sample of origin, sequenced in a study of blood T cell repertoires in COVID-19. TCRdb's copy holds only in-frame clones and misses some; the assay was immunoSEQ multiplex PCR. Here the sample spans around 75,000 clones, approximately 90% being singletons. Sequences were obtained from peripheral blood. Receptor source: a human donor in a cohort sampled during active COVID-19.

The gene calls are TRBV19 and TRBJ1-2; 7 bases align to TRBD1. CDR1 is LNHDA, CDR2 SQIVND, per germline (reference sequence). CDR3 length: 15 amino acids. V trimming: 6 bases; J trimming: 0 bases; junction bases outside the gene matches: 7. The CDR3 is CASSLGQRPNYGYTF. The CDR3 DNA reads as TGTGCCAGTAGCTTGGGACAGAGGCCTAACTATGGCTACACCTTC.

This sequence joins TRBV24-1 and TRBJ1-2; a possible D gene is TRBD1 (5 bases). The germline gives CDR1 KGHDR, CDR2 SFDVKD. This CDR3 is built from 12 residues. The V end was cut by 9 bases, the J end by 7 bases, with 14 bases between. The DNA for the CDR3 is TGTGCCACCCCTGGGCAGGGATCTGGCTACACCTTC. Amino acids: CATPGQGSGYTF.

J is TRBJ1-1 and V is TRBV28; D remains ambiguous. The CDR3 runs 15 residues. Germline-derived CDR1 and CDR2 are MDHEN and SYDVKM. Trimming removed 6 bases from V and 3 bases from J, with 17 bases in between. Here the CDR3 reads CASSRFYGVDTEAFF. CDR3 coding DNA: TGTGCCAGCAGCCGTTTTTACGGTGTCGACACTGAAGCTTTCTTT.

The genes are TRBV5-1 and TRBJ2-3; TRBD2 matches at 10 bases. The CDR3 has 17 amino acids. Trimming cost V 7 bases and J 2 bases; bases outside gene matches: 13. Germline assignment: CDR1 SGHRS and CDR2 YFSETQ. This CDR3 reads CASHPSLAGGYTDTQYF. The CDR3 DNA follows: TGCGCCAGCCACCCCTCGTTAGCGGGGGGATACACAGATACGCAGTATTTT.

This clone was picked up one time. J is TRBJ2-5 and V is TRBV9; 11 nucleotides line up with TRBD2. Trimming at V came to 3 bases and at J to 5 bases, leaving 6 bases not matched to a gene. Per germline, CDR1 SGDLS and CDR2 YYNGEE. This CDR3 spans 15 amino acids. The CDR3 DNA reads TGTGCCAGCAGCGGGGGGACTAGCGGAAGGGAGACCCAGTACTTC. Protein: CASSGGTSGRETQYF.

This chain uses TRBV2 with TRBJ2-5; TRBD2 matches at 10 bases. In germline, CDR1 is SNHLY, CDR2 FYNNEI. J was trimmed by 2 bases and V by 2 bases; bases with no gene match: 8. The CDR3 loop spans 17 amino acids. The CDR3 DNA is TGTGCCAGCAGTGAAAAGGTATCTAGCGGGAGACAAGAGACCCAGTACTTC. The encoded protein is CASSEKVSSGRQETQYF.

V gene TRBV4-2 combines with J gene TRBJ2-1; the D gene is possibly TRBD2 (5 bases). Germline CDR1 LGHNA, CDR2 YNFKEQ. Trimming removed 0 bases at V and 9 bases at J, with 18 bases between. The CDR3 extends over 16 amino acids. In nucleotides, the CDR3 is TGTGCCAGCAGCCAAGATCCGCTAGCCGCCTCATTTGAGCAGTTCTTC. This gives the protein CASSQDPLAASFEQFF.

The chain has TRBV7-8 and TRBJ2-7, with 13 bases fitting TRBD2. In germline, CDR1 is SGHVS, CDR2 FQNEAQ. Trimming at V came to 5 bases and at J to 3 bases, leaving 7 bases not matched to a gene. The CDR3 totals 16 residues. The DNA for the CDR3 is TGTGCCAGCAGCCCGCGGACTAGCGGGAGTCTCTACGAGCAGTACTTC. This translates into CASSPRTSGSLYEQYF.

The V and J genes are TRBV19 and TRBJ2-2; TRBD2 matches at 11 bases. V lost 11 bases to trimming and J lost 2 bases; unmatched junction nucleotides: 7. The germline V gene has CDR1 LNHDA and CDR2 SQIVND (reference sequence). This CDR3 region has 15 residues. The CDR3 here is CAGKGLADNTGELFF. CDR3 nucleotide sequence: TGTGCCGGCAAGGGACTAGCGGACAACACCGGGGAGCTGTTTTTT.

The rearrangement uses TRBV29-1 and TRBJ1-2; 8 positions agree with TRBD1. Looked up from germline, CDR1 is SQVTM and CDR2 is ANQGSEA. The length of the CDR3 is 14 residues. Trimming at V came to 4 bases and at J to 0 bases, leaving 4 bases not matched to a gene. For the CDR3, the DNA is TGCAGCGTTGGGACAGGGAACGCTAACTATGGCTACACCTTC. It encodes CSVGTGNANYGYTF.

The rearrangement links TRBV7-9 to TRBJ2-2, with D perhaps TRBD2 (5 bases). V was shortened by 9 bases and J by 1 base, with 9 bases between the two germline ends. The CDR3 runs 13 residues. CDR1 is SEHNR, CDR2 FQNEAQ, per germline (reference sequence). In DNA form, the CDR3 reads TGTGCCAGTGGACTGCTGAACACCGGGGAGCTGTTTTTT. Its translation: CASGLLNTGELFF.

The rearrangement joins TRBV29-1 to TRBJ2-5, with TRBD2 as a possible D gene (5 bases). Between the trimmed V and J ends, which lost 8 bases and 4 bases, there was a span of 20 bases. From germline, CDR1 is SQVTM and CDR2 ANQGSEA. This CDR3 contains 14 residues. As DNA, the CDR3 is TGCAGCCCGCGAGCGAGGAGGTGGAGAGAGACCCAGTACTTC. This translates into CSPRARRWRETQYF. The variable domain in full, with the rest retrieved from reference TRBV29-1 and TRBJ2-5, is SAVISQKPSRDICQRGTSLTIQCQVDSQVTMMFWYRQQPGQSLTLIATANQGSEATYESGFVIDKFPISRPNLTFSTLTVSNMSPEDSSIYLCSPRARRWRETQYFGPGTRLLVL.

J is TRBJ2-5 and V is TRBV28; D unclear. V was clipped by 3 bases and J by 4 bases, with 3 bases between them. This CDR3 spans 11 amino acids. Germline V CDR1 and CDR2: MDHEN, SYDVKM. The CDR3 DNA is TGTGCCAGCAGTTTGAGAGAGACCCAGTACTTC. This gives the protein CASSLRETQYF.

The chain has TRBV5-1 and TRBJ2-3; maybe TRBD2 (5 bases). CDR3 length: 14 amino acids. The V and J ends lost 4 bases and 1 base respectively, with 10 bases between them. Germline loops: CDR1 SGHRS, CDR2 YFSETQ. The CDR3 DNA is TGCGCCAGCAGCCCTAATAGCGGCACAGATACGCAGTATTTT. Translated, it gives CASSPNSGTDTQYF.

Concerning this clone: Other DNA sequences in the sample encode the same CDR3. The chain is built from TRBV12-3 or TRBV12-4 and TRBJ2-7, with a tentative D call TRBD1 (6 bases). The length of the CDR3 is 12 residues. The V end lost 6 bases, the J end lost 4 bases, and 10 bases lay between the germline ends. In nucleotides, the CDR3 is TGTGCCAGCAGCCCAGGACAGTACGAGCAGTACTTC. Its protein product is CASSPGQYEQYF.

V and J are TRBV18 and TRBJ1-1, with a tentative D call TRBD1 (6 bases). Deletions cut 2 bases from V and 6 bases from J, with 10 bases between. The CDR3 spans 13 residues. Germline V gene lookup returns CDR1 KGHSH and CDR2 LQKENI. The CDR3 DNA sequence: TGTGCCAGCTCACCAGGGGGCAGAGCTGAAGCTTTCTTT. Translated, it gives CASSPGGRAEAFF.

V is TRBV2 and J is TRBJ1-6; D is ambiguous. CDR3 length: 14 residues. V shed 3 bases and J shed 4 bases, with 7 bases lying between them. CDR1 is SNHLY and CDR2 is FYNNEI in the germline V gene. CDR3 residues: CASSEGVYNSPLHF. CDR3 in DNA: TGTGCCAGCAGTGAGGGAGTTTATAATTCACCCCTCCACTTT.

The chain joins TRBV5-4 to TRBJ1-2, with 9 bases fitting TRBD1. V lost 4 bases, J lost 8 bases, and 12 bases stayed unmatched. The CDR3 spans 15 residues. Per the germline V gene, CDR1 is SGHNT and CDR2 is YYREEE (reference sequence). CDR3 loop: CASSTHNRGRQGYTF. CDR3 nucleotide sequence: TGTGCCAGCAGCACCCACAACAGGGGGCGGCAAGGCTACACCTTC.